This T cell receptor beta chain was identified in a study of blood T cells in healthy people across ages. In the study overall: Capture by template switching was about one barcoded beta molecule per two T cells. Whole-study results and caveats: Leaving the PBMCs unsorted stopped any conclusive comparison of naive versus antigen-experienced cells. Long-lived donors carried more naive CD4+ cells and greater diversity than aged donors.

This clonotype was observed many times. Its antigen is undetermined. The trim removed 0 bases at V and 4 bases at J, leaving 3 bases unmatched. The CDR3 consists of 15 residues. Germline CDR1 and CDR2: LGHDT and YNNKEL (reference sequence). Primed by a sample-barcoded 5' primer and a J-beta primer mix, a second PCR proceeded for 7 to 11 cycles. Each cDNA molecule was tagged by a template-switch adaptor that had 12 random nucleotides. MiXCR, applied by TCRdb to the 5' RACE reads, yields one record per CDR3 protein. The table lists about 1,500,000 distinct CDR3 sequences, roughly 40% of them singletons. The receptor was derived from a woman aged 18-29 years in good health. The chain carries TRBV3-1 and TRBJ2-7; 10 bases agree with TRBD2. The sample consisted of blood. The DNA of the CDR3 is TGTGCCAGCAGCCAAGATGGACTAGCGGCGTACGAGCAGTACTTC. Its translation: CASSQDGLAAYEQYF.